This T cell receptor beta chain was profiled in a study of identical twins. Broader study findings: For cord blood, abundant beta clonotypes had fewer insertions, unlike memory repertoires, which showed none. Rather than following the same donors, the conclusions depended on cross-sectional statistical analysis. Recombination models fit unrelated individuals' TCR alpha sharing but underestimated twins'.

TCRdb reprocessed the 5' RACE reads with MiXCR, giving one entry per CDR3 protein. The sample consists of 650,000 to 800,000 distinct CDR3 sequences, over 8.5% of them appearing once. This clonotype has a count of ten or more. What it recognizes is unknown. This CDR3 contains 15 residues. V shed 5 bases and J 3 bases; nucleotides not matched to a gene: 9. Germline CDR1 LNHNV, CDR2 YYDKDF (reference sequence). The sample was also linked to a second study, of yellow fever vaccine responses in identical twins.

The sample consisted of PBMCs. This chain connects TRBV15 to TRBJ1-2; 7 bases match TRBD1. The sequence came from a woman aged 18-30 years in good health. CDR3 DNA: TGTGCCACCAGCGCGCGTACAGGGGATCACTATGGCTACACCTTC. Its protein is CATSARTGDHYGYTF. Filled out from reference TRBV15 and TRBJ1-2, the complete variable domain reads DAMVIQNPRYQVTQFGKPVTLSCSQTLNHNVMYWYQQKSSQAPKLLFHYYDKDFNNEADTPDNFQSRRPNTSFCFLDIRSPGLGDTAMYLCATSARTGDHYGYTFGSGTRLTVV.